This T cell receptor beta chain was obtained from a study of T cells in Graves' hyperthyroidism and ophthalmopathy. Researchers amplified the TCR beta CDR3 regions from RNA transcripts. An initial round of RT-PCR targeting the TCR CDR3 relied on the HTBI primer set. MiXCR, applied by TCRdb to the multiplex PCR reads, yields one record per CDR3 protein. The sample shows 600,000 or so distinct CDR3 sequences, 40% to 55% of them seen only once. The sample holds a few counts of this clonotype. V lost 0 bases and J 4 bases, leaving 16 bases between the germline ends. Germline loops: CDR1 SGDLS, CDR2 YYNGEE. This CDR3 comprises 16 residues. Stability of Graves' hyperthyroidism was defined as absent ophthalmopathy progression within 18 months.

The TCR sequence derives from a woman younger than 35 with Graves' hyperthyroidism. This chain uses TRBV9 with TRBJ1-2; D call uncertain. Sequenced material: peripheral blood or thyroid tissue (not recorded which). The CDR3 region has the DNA TGTGCCAGCAGCGTAGCTAGCACCGACCCCCTCTATGGCTACACCTTC. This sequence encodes CASSVASTDPLYGYTF.